This note documents a single T cell receptor beta chain sequence. As yet, its antigen is unknown. A much larger clone lies one base from this, so it may be a read error. The sample comes from a study of response to subunit inactivated influenza vaccine. The study, taken as a whole, reports: Each seasonal influenza vaccination recruits few new T cells, the authors suggested.

The CDR3 loop spans 17 amino acids. The V gene's germline CDR1 is LGHNA and CDR2 YSLEER. V lost 0 bases, J lost 3 bases, and 18 bases lay in between. One entry per CDR3 protein results from TCRdb running MiXCR on the RT-PCR reads. This table has fewer than 200,000 distinct CDR3 sequences, about a tenth appearing once. This TCR came from a man aged 50-60 years who received an inactivated influenza vaccine. The V call is TRBV4-3, the J call TRBJ2-7; weak D call: TRBD2 (5 bases). Sequenced material: non-naive T cells sorted from PBMCs, taken on the day of vaccination. CDR3: CASSQDRAGGALYEQYF. For the CDR3, the DNA is TGCGCCAGCAGCCAAGATCGGGCCGGAGGTGCCCTCTACGAGCAGTACTTC.